The clone carrying this T cell receptor (beta chain) appeared many times. Its antigen is unidentified. V was cut by 2 bases and J by 13 bases, with 18 bases left in between. The CDR3 covers 13 residues. The authors amplified TCR beta CDR3 regions, and they did so from RNA transcripts for repertoire sequencing. Following a first-round RT-PCR that used HTBI primers, a second-round multiplex PCR was carried out. TCRdb reanalysed the multiplex PCR reads using MiXCR and keeps one entry per CDR3 protein. The table lists roughly 400,000 distinct CDR3 sequences, 15% of them singletons. Certain patients were not enrolled. These were patients with other autoimmune diseases, uncontrolled infections, pregnancy or lactation. The sample originates from a study of Graves' ophthalmopathy and Graves' hyperthyroidism. Study outcomes and limitations: Blood contained most expanded thyroid clonotypes exceeding 0.001 frequency.

The receptor was isolated from a woman between 18 and 30 years old with stable Graves' hyperthyroidism. The material sequenced was peripheral blood. J is TRBJ2-7 and V is TRBV12-3 or TRBV12-4; no clear D gene. CDR3 coding DNA: TGTGCCAGCAGTTTATTTCAGACCCCCAAGCGATACTTC. Translation: CASSLFQTPKRYF.